This TCR beta chain is drawn from a study of blood T cell repertoires in COVID-19. For the study at large: Sources were T cells, B-cell-depleted T cells, or PBMCs; the material itself was cDNA or gDNA.

Trimming cost V 5 bases and J 1 base; bases outside gene matches: 9. The CDR3 loop spans 16 amino acids. Germline-derived CDR1 and CDR2 are SGHNT and YENEEA. This clone has a handful of counts. The authors' processing: Amplification with reference gene primers provided the estimates of nucleated cell counts. The repertoire was sequenced with immunoSEQ multiplex PCR; TCRdb's copy has only in-frame clones and lacks some. The DNA was the basis for D and trimming; V, J and clone size are from that table. The sample carries under 250,000 clones, 80% to 90% recorded once. This TCR derives from a young woman in a cohort exposed to, infected with or recovered from COVID-19 (not recorded which). The rearrangement links TRBV11-3 to TRBJ1-1; 8 bases fit TRBD1. Sample: PBMCs or T cells enriched from blood (not recorded which). Here the CDR3 DNA reads TGTGCCAGCAGCCCAGGGGGCAGTATGGGGAACACTGAAGCTTTCTTT. It codes for CASSPGGSMGNTEAFF.